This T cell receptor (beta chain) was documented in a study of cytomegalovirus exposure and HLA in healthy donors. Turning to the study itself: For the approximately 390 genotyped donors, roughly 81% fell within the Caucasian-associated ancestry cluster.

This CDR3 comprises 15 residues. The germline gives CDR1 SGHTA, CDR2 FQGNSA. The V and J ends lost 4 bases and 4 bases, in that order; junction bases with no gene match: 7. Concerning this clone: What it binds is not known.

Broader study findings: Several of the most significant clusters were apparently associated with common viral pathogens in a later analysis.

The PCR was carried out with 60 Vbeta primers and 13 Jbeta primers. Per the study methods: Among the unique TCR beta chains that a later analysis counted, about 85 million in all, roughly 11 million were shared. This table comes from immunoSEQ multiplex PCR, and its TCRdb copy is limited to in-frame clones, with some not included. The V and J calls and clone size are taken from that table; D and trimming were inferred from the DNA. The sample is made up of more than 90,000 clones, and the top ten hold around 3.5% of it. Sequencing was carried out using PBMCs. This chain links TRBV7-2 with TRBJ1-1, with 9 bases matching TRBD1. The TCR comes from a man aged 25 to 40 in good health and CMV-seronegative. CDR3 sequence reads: CASSSNRGLGTEAFF. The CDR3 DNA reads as TGTGCCAGCAGCTCCAACAGGGGGCTGGGCACTGAAGCTTTCTTT.